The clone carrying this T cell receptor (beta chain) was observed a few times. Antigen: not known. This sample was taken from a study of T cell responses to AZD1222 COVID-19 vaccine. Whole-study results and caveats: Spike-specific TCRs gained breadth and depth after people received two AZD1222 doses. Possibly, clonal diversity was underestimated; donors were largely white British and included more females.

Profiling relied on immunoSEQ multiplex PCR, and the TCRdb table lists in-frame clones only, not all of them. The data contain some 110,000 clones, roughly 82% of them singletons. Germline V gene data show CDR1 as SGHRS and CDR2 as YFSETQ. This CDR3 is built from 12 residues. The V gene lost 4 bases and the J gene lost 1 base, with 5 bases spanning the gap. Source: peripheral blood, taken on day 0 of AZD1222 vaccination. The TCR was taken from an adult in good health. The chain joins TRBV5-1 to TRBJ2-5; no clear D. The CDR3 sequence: CASSALQETQYF. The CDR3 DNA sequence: TGCGCCAGCAGCGCCCTCCAAGAGACCCAGTACTTC. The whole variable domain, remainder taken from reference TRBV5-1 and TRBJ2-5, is KAGVTQTPRYLIKTRGQQVTLSCSPISGHRSVSWYQQTPGQGLQFLFEYFSETQRNKGNFPGRFSGRQFSNSRSEMNVSTLELGDSALYLCASSALQETQYFGPGTRLLVL.